A single sample gave rise to the 26 T cell receptor beta chains below, sequenced in a study of T cells in narcolepsy (dated by TCRdb to between 2018 and 2020). Preparation of the library involved the immunoSEQ multiplex PCR assay. Entries here come from immuneACCESS through TCRdb and include only in-frame sequences with V and J called. Some clones fail to appear in such tables; in the studies checked, an unresolved V gene covers under half of the shortfall, and the cause of the remainder is unknown. For this sample the table gives fewer than 35,000 clones, of which under 85% were detected only once. More than 0.9% of the sample lies in the top ten. Sequencing was done on a sample of CD45RA- memory CD4+ T cells from PBMCs. The sample's cell subset or site, from its label and the paper: memory T cells sorted ex vivo from peripheral blood. These receptors came from a human donor with narcolepsy.

This clone has more than one count but fewer than ten. V gene TRBV27 combines with J gene TRBJ2-7; 9 nucleotides align to TRBD1. CDR1 is MNHEY, CDR2 SMNVEV, per germline (reference sequence). CDR3 length: 14 residues. The ends lost 4 bases at V and 2 bases at J; junction bases unmatched: 3. DNA of the CDR3: TGTGCCAGCAGTTCGGACAGGGGAACCTACGAGCAGTACTTC. It translates to CASSSDRGTYEQYF.

The chain recombines TRBV28 with TRBJ1-1; 8 nucleotides align to TRBD1. The CDR3 consists of 19 residues. Trimming at V came to 2 bases and at J to 4 bases, leaving 18 bases not matched to a gene. CDR1 and CDR2 (germline): MDHEN, SYDVKM. The CDR3 loop is CASSLPPIRTGTSGTEAFF. Here the CDR3 DNA reads TGTGCCAGCAGTTTACCGCCGATTAGGACAGGGACATCTGGCACTGAAGCTTTCTTT.

The chain joins TRBV7-8 to TRBJ2-6, with a tentative D call TRBD1 (5 bases). V was cut by 3 bases and J by 9 bases, with 12 bases left in between. CDR1 is SGHVS, CDR2 FQNEAQ, per germline. The CDR3 consists of 14 residues. The DNA for the CDR3 is TGTGCCAGCAGCTTCGTTAGACAGTTCAACGTCCTGACTTTC. It codes for CASSFVRQFNVLTF. The full variable domain, completed using reference TRBV7-8 and TRBJ2-6, is GAGVSQSPRYKVAKRGQDVALRCDPISGHVSLFWYQQALGQGPEFLTYFQNEAQLDKSGLPSDRFFAERPEGSVSTLKIQRTQQEDSAVYLCASSFVRQFNVLTFGAGSRLTVL.

The gene calls are TRBV6-1 and TRBJ1-5; weak D call: TRBD1 (5 bases). V dropped 7 bases and J dropped 0 bases, with 13 bases sitting between them. The CDR3 extends over 15 amino acids. In germline, CDR1 is MNHNS, CDR2 SASEGT. This CDR3 reads CASTRQFYSNQPQHF. The CDR3 nucleotides are TGTGCCAGCACCCGACAGTTTTATAGCAATCAGCCCCAGCATTTT.

The chain has TRBV6-1 and TRBJ2-1; D is possibly TRBD1 or TRBD2 (5 bases each). This CDR3 region has 11 residues. Germline lookup yields CDR1 MNHNS and CDR2 SASEGT. Between the trimmed V and J ends, which lost 8 bases and 9 bases, there was a span of 11 bases. The chain's CDR3 is CASRGVAEQFF. The CDR3 DNA sequence: TGTGCCAGCCGAGGGGTGGCTGAGCAGTTCTTC.

V usage is TRBV7-8 and J usage is TRBJ2-5, with D possibly called TRBD1 or TRBD2 (6 bases each). V gave up 4 bases and J gave up 13 bases, with 19 bases separating them. This CDR3 is 13 amino acids long. Germline V gene data show CDR1 as SGHVS and CDR2 as FQNEAQ. CDR3 in amino acids: CASSSDTGARRYF. CDR3 DNA sequence: TGTGCCAGCAGCTCCGACACGGGGGCGAGGCGGTACTTC. Combining the CDR3 with reference TRBV7-8 and TRBJ2-5 gives the whole variable domain GAGVSQSPRYKVAKRGQDVALRCDPISGHVSLFWYQQALGQGPEFLTYFQNEAQLDKSGLPSDRFFAERPEGSVSTLKIQRTQQEDSAVYLCASSSDTGARRYFGPGTRLLVL.

The genes are TRBV6-1 and TRBJ2-3; D is perhaps TRBD2 (6 bases). The CDR3 has 15 amino acids. Germline V gives CDR1 MNHNS, CDR2 SASEGT. The V end lost 6 bases, the J end lost 2 bases, and 15 bases lay between the germline ends. In DNA form, the CDR3 reads TGTGCCAGCAGGTGGGAGGCAAGGGACACAGATACGCAGTATTTT. It yields the protein CASRWEARDTDTQYF.

This chain connects TRBV9 to TRBJ1-6; 10 bases agree with TRBD1. The CDR3 covers 15 residues. V lost 4 bases and J lost 6; bases outside the gene matches: 4. Germline V CDR1 and CDR2: SGDLS, YYNGEE. The CDR3 nucleotides read TGTGCCAGCAGCCCGGGACAGGGGAGTAATTCACCCCTCCACTTT. Its translation is CASSPGQGSNSPLHF.

This chain connects TRBV30 to TRBJ1-2; possible D gene TRBD1, 5 bases. CDR1 and CDR2 (germline): GTSNPN, SVGIG (reference sequence). Trimming stripped 2 bases from V and 7 bases from J, with 20 bases between. The length of the CDR3 is 15 residues. For the CDR3, the DNA is TGTGCCTGGAGTTACTGGGGGAGCATTCGGTCTGGCTACACCTTC. As protein: CAWSYWGSIRSGYTF.

The gene calls are TRBV4-2 and TRBJ2-2; TRBD1 is a possible D gene (6 bases). V was pared by 7 bases and J by 5 bases, with 8 bases between. This CDR3 region has 12 residues. The germline CDR1 and CDR2 sequences are LGHNA and YNFKEQ. The CDR3 spells CASTQGTGELFF. DNA for the CDR3: TGTGCCAGCACGCAGGGGACCGGGGAGCTGTTTTTT.

The chain recombines TRBV18 with TRBJ1-1, with D unclear. Trimming pared 3 bases from V and 1 base from J, leaving 9 bases between. Germline assignment: CDR1 KGHSH and CDR2 LQKENI. This CDR3 has 14 residues. The CDR3 region is CASSPQSGNTEAFF. As DNA, the CDR3 is TGTGCCAGCTCACCGCAATCAGGGAACACTGAAGCTTTCTTT.

The sample holds one count of this clone. This chain connects TRBV7-2 to TRBJ2-1; 7 bases line up with TRBD2. This CDR3 comprises 16 residues. CDR1 and CDR2 (germline): SGHTA, FQGNSA. The V and J ends lost 1 base and 7 bases, in that order; junction bases with no gene match: 10. CDR3: CASSLESLAALNEQFF. For the CDR3, the DNA is TGTGCCAGCAGCTTAGAAAGTCTAGCGGCTTTAAATGAGCAGTTCTTC.

The rearrangement links TRBV5-1 to TRBJ2-3; a weak D match, TRBD2 (6 bases). Germline CDR1 is SGHRS and CDR2 is YFSETQ. V dropped 1 base and J dropped 3 bases, with 12 bases sitting between them. The CDR3 consists of 15 residues. The CDR3 DNA reads TGCGCCAGCAGCTTGATGGGGGGAGTAACAGATACGCAGTATTTT. Translating it yields CASSLMGGVTDTQYF.

This clone has a single count. This chain's CDR3 is CSASRGTEAFF. Here the CDR3 DNA reads TGCAGTGCTAGCCGGGGAACTGAAGCTTTCTTT. V and J are TRBV20-1 and TRBJ1-1, with D hard to call. The V and J ends lost 3 bases and 5 bases respectively, with 7 bases between them. The germline gives CDR1 DFQATT, CDR2 SNEGSKA (reference sequence). The CDR3 covers 11 residues.

The chain recombines TRBV5-5 with TRBJ1-2; 8 bases agree with TRBD1. V lost 4 bases, J lost 4 bases, and 9 bases stayed unmatched. This CDR3 comprises 15 residues. From germline, CDR1 is SGHKS and CDR2 YYEKEE (reference sequence). Here the CDR3 reads CASSPGTQGAYGYTF. CDR3 bases: TGTGCCAGCAGCCCCGGGACCCAGGGGGCCTATGGCTACACCTTC.

This chain uses TRBV5-1 with TRBJ1-6; 7 nucleotides match TRBD1. Germline CDR1 and CDR2: SGHRS and YFSETQ. This CDR3 spans 15 amino acids. V shed 1 base and J 7 bases; nucleotides not matched to a gene: 5. CDR3 loop: CASSLSQGQNSPLHF. DNA of the CDR3: TGCGCCAGCAGCTTGTCACAGGGGCAAAATTCACCCCTCCACTTT.

The rearrangement joins TRBV12-2 to TRBJ2-2; the table names TRBD1, a call not compared with the DNA. TRBV12-2 is given as a pseudogene. This CDR3 region has 17 residues. The CDR3 loop reads CASRYRGQGENTGELFF. CDR3 nucleotides: TGTGCAAGTCGCTACCGAGGACAGGGGGAGAACACCGGGGAGCTGTTTTTT.

This clone was seen just once. The rearrangement joins TRBV19 to TRBJ2-3, with a weak D call TRBD1 (5 bases). There are 14 residues in the CDR3. Germline-derived CDR1 and CDR2 are LNHDA and SQIVND (reference sequence). V shed 0 bases and J shed 4 bases, with 8 bases lying between them. CDR3: CASSIDAGPDTQYF. CDR3 bases: TGTGCCAGTAGTATAGATGCAGGGCCAGATACGCAGTATTTT. The full variable domain, rest sourced from reference TRBV19 and TRBJ2-3, is DGGITQSPKYLFRKEGQNVTLSCEQNLNHDAMYWYRQDPGQGLRLIYYSQIVNDFQKGDIAEGYSVSREKKESFPLTVTSAQKNPTAFYLCASSIDAGPDTQYFGPGTRLTVL.

The table lists this clone with a few counts. The rearrangement links TRBV2 to TRBJ2-7; TRBD1 agrees at 10 bases. Germline trimming cut 7 bases from V and 4 bases from J; bases unmatched to any gene: 4. The CDR3 has 13 amino acids. Per the germline V gene, CDR1 is SNHLY and CDR2 is FYNNEI. The CDR3 here is CASNRDRGYEQYF. The CDR3 DNA is TGTGCCAGCAACCGGGACAGGGGTTACGAGCAGTACTTC.

The rearrangement links TRBV9 to TRBJ2-5; TRBD1 matches at 8 bases. The V gene end was trimmed by 4 bases and the J gene end by 5 bases; junction bases not matched to a gene: 7. This CDR3 is built from 14 residues. Germline CDR1 SGDLS, CDR2 YYNGEE. The CDR3 DNA follows: TGTGCCAGCAGCTCCGGACAGGGTTGGGAGACCCAGTACTTC. Encoded protein: CASSSGQGWETQYF.

The chain has TRBV7-9 and TRBJ2-5, with 8 nucleotides matching TRBD1. This CDR3 region has 15 residues. CDR1 SEHNR and CDR2 FQNEAQ come from the germline V gene (reference sequence). J lost 3 bases, V lost 3 bases, and 6 bases had no gene match. This chain's CDR3 is CASSFSQGAEETQYF. The CDR3 DNA reads TGTGCCAGCAGCTTTAGCCAGGGGGCCGAAGAGACCCAGTACTTC.

This chain uses TRBV5-1 with TRBJ2-1; 9 bases are shared with TRBD1. Germline V gene data show CDR1 as SGHRS and CDR2 as YFSETQ. The CDR3 covers 14 residues. The junction had 6 bases not matched to a gene; V was cut back by 4 bases and J by 7 bases. CDR3 in DNA: TGCGCCAGCAGCCCACAGACAGGGGGGAATGAGCAGTTCTTC. This sequence encodes CASSPQTGGNEQFF.

The CDR3 sequence is CSAVLNEQFF. DNA of the CDR3: TGCAGTGCTGTCCTGAATGAGCAGTTCTTC. This chain joins TRBV20-1 and TRBJ2-1; D is ambiguous. Germline-derived CDR1 and CDR2 are DFQATT and SNEGSKA (reference sequence). Trimming took 5 bases from V and 7 from J, leaving 6 bases between them. The CDR3 runs to 10 residues.

This clone was seen just once. The chain links TRBV6-1 to TRBJ1-2; D is undetermined. Germline values: CDR1 MNHNS, CDR2 SASEGT. This CDR3 is built from 14 residues. Trimming shortened V by 2 bases and J by 8 bases, and 15 bases separated the two germline ends. The CDR3 coding sequence is TGTGCCAGCAGTGAAAACGGATCAAATAGGGGCTACACCTTC. This encodes CASSENGSNRGYTF.

This chain connects TRBV25-1 to TRBJ2-7; D might be TRBD1 or TRBD2, each matching 6 bases. There are 15 residues in the CDR3. Trimming shortened V by 1 base and J by 3 bases, and 13 bases separated the two germline ends. CDR1 is MGHDK and CDR2 is SYGVNS in the germline V gene. CDR3 in DNA: TGTGCCAGCAGTGAATCAAAGGGGGACTTCTACGAGCAGTACTTC. This sequence encodes CASSESKGDFYEQYF.

V usage is TRBV9 and J usage is TRBJ1-1; D remains ambiguous. The V gene lost 0 bases and the J gene lost 2 bases, with 5 bases spanning the gap. Germline CDR1 and CDR2: SGDLS and YYNGEE. The CDR3 runs to 13 residues. The chain's CDR3 is CASSVVTNTEAFF. In DNA, the CDR3 is TGTGCCAGCAGCGTAGTCACAAACACTGAAGCTTTCTTT. Full variable domain (rest looked up from reference TRBV9 and TRBJ1-1): DSGVTQTPKHLITATGQRVTLRCSPRSGDLSVYWYQQSLDQGLQFLIQYYNGEERAKGNILERFSAQQFPDLHSELNLSSLELGDSALYFCASSVVTNTEAFFGQGTRLTVV.